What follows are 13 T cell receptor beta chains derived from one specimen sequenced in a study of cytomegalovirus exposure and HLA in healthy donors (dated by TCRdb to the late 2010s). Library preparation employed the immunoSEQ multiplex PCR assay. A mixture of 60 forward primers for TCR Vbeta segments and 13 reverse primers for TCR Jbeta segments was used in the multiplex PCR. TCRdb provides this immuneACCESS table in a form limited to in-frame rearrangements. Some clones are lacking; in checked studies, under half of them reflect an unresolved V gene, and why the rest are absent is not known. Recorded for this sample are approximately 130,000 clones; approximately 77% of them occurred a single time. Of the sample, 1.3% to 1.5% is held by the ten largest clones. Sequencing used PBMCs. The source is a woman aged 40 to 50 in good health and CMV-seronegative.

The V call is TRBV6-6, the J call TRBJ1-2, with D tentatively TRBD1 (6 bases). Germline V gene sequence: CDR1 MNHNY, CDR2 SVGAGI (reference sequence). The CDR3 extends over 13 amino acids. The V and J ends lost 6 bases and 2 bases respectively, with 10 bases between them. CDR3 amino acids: CASSETGNYGYTF. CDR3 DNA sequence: TGTGCCAGCAGCGAGACAGGAAACTATGGCTACACCTTC.

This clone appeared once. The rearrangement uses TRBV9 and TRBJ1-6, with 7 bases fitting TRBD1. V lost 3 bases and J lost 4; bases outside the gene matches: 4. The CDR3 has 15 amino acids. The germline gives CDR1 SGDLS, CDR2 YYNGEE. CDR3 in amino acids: CASSELGQYNSPLHF. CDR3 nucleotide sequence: TGTGCCAGCAGCGAGTTGGGACAGTATAATTCACCCCTCCACTTT.

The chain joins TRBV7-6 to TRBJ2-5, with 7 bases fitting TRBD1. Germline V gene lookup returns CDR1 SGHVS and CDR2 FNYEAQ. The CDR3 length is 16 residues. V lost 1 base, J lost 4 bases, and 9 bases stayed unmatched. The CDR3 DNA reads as TGTGCCAGCAGCTTAGGCGCGCAGGGGGTGGGAGAGACCCAGTACTTC. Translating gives CASSLGAQGVGETQYF.

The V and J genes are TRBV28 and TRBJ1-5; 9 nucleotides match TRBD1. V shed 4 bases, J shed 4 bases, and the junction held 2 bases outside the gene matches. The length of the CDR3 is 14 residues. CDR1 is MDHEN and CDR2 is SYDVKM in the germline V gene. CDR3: CASSSTGGNQPQHF. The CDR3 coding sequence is TGTGCCAGCAGTTCGACAGGGGGTAATCAGCCCCAGCATTTT.

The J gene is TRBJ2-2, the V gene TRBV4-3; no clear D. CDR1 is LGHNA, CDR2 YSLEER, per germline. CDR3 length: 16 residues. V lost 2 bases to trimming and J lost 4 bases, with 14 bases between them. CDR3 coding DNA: TGCGCCAGCAGCCAACTTGAGACGGGTATCACCGGGGAGCTGTTTTTT. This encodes CASSQLETGITGELFF.

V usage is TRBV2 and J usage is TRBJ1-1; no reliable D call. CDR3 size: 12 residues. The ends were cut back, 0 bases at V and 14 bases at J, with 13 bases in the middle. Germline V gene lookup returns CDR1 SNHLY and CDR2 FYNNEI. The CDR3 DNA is TGTGCCAGCAGTGAAGCGCAGAACAGTCAATTCTTT. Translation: CASSEAQNSQFF.

The CDR3 region has the DNA TGTGCCAGCGACCGACAAGAGCAGTACTTC. Protein: CASDRQEQYF. The chain recombines TRBV2 with TRBJ2-7; D gene unclear. Per the germline V gene, CDR1 is SNHLY and CDR2 is FYNNEI. The CDR3 totals 10 residues. Trimming left V 8 bases short and J 7 bases short, with 9 bases between.

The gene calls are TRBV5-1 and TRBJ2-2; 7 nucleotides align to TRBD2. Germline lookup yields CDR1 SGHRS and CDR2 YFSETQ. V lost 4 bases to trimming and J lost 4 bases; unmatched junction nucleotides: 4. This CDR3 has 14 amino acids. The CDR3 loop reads CASSPTGGTGELFF. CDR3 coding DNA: TGCGCCAGCAGCCCCACGGGAGGCACCGGGGAGCTGTTTTTT.

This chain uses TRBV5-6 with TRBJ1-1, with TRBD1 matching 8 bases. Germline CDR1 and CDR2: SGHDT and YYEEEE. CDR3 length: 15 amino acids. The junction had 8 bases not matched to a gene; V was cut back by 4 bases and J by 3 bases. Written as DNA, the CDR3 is TGTGCCAGCAGCCTTCAGGGGGCTGCGGACACTGAAGCTTTCTTT. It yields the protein CASSLQGAADTEAFF.

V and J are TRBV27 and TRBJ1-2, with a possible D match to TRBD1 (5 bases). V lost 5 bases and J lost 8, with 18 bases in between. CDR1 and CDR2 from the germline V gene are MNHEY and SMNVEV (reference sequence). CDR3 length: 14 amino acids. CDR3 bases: TGTGCCAGCAGTGCATATGCGGGGCAAGGGGGCTACACCTTC. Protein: CASSAYAGQGGYTF.

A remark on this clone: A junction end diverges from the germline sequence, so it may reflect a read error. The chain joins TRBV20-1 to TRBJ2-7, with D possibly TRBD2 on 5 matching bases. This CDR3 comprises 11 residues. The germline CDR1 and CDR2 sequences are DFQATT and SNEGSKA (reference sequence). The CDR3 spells CSASTGNSNRF. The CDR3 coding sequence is TGCAGTGCTAGCACGGGGAACTCTAATAGGTTC.

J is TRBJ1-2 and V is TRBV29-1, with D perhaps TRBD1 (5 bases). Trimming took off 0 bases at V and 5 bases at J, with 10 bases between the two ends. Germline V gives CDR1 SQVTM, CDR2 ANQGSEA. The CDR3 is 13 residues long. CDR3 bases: TGCAGCGTTGAAGATGGGGGAGGTTATGGCTACACCTTC. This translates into CSVEDGGGYGYTF.

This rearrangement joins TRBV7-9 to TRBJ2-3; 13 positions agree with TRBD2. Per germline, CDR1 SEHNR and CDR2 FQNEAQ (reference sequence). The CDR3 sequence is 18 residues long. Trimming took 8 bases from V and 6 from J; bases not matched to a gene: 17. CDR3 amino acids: CASDILKRLAGGGDTQYF. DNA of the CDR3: TGTGCCAGCGATATCCTAAAAAGACTAGCGGGGGGCGGGGATACGCAGTATTTT. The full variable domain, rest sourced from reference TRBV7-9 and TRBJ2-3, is DTGVSQNPRHKITKRGQNVTFRCDPISEHNRLYWYRQTLGQGPEFLTYFQNEAQLEKSRLLSDRFSAERPKGSFSTLEIQRTEQGDSAMYLCASDILKRLAGGGDTQYFGPGTRLTVL.